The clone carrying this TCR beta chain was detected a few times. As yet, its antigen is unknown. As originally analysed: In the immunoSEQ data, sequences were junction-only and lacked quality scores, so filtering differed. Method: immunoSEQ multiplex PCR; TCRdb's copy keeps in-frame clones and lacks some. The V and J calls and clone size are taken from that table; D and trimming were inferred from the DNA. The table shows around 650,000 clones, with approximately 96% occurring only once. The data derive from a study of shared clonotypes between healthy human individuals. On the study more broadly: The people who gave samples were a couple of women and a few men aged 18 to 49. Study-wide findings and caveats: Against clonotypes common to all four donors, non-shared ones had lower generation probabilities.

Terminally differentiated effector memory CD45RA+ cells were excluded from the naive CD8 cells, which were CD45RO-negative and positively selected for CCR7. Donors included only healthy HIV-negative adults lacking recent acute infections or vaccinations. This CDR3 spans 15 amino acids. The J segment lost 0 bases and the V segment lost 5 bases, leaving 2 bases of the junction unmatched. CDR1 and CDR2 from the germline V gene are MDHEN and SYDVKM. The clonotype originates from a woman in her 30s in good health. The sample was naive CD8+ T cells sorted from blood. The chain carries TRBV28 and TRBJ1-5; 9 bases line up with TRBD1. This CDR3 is CASSMTGGSNQPQHF. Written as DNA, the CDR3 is TGTGCCAGCAGTATGACAGGGGGTAGCAATCAGCCCCAGCATTTT.